These T cell receptor beta chains were read from a single sample in a study of post-analysis software for immune sequencing data. TCRdb reprocessed the PCR reads with MiXCR, giving one entry per CDR3 protein. Here the sample spans fewer than 850,000 distinct CDR3 sequences, roughly 27% being singletons. Sequencing was carried out using blood. The receptors were sampled from a girl under 18 with multiple sclerosis. CDR3s include the opening cysteine and the closing phenylalanine or tryptophan. The D gene is left open where the match is weak. Clone sizes are given selectively: once, few, many, or a class where the clone is expanded.

j_gene: TRBJ2-7; d_gene: TRBD2; v_gene: TRBV20-1; abundance: .; CDR3aa: CSPLGLAGYEQYF; CDR3nt: TGCAGTCCCCTGGGACTAGCGGGATACGAGCAGTACTTC
j_gene: TRBJ2-5; d_gene: .; v_gene: TRBV11-2; abundance: few; CDR3aa: CASSFGGIDETQYF; CDR3nt: TGTGCCAGCAGCTTCGGGGGTATTGATGAGACCCAGTACTTC
j_gene: TRBJ2-2; d_gene: TRBD2; v_gene: TRBV20-1; abundance: few; CDR3aa: CSAELAEFNTGELFF; CDR3nt: TGCAGTGCAGAACTAGCGGAGTTCAACACCGGGGAGCTGTTTTTT
j_gene: TRBJ2-2; d_gene: .; v_gene: TRBV9; abundance: .; CDR3aa: CASSVGRVKAGELFF; CDR3nt: TGTGCCAGCAGCGTAGGTAGGGTAAAGGCCGGGGAGCTGTTTTTT
j_gene: TRBJ1-6; d_gene: .; v_gene: TRBV12-3/TRBV12-4; abundance: few; CDR3aa: CASSRGGASSPLHF; CDR3nt: TGTGCCAGCAGCCGTGGGGGGGCAAGCTCACCCCTCCACTTT
j_gene: TRBJ1-6; d_gene: .; v_gene: TRBV14; abundance: .; CDR3aa: CASSQEGFRGRVRSPLHF; CDR3nt: TGTGCCAGCAGCCAAGAGGGTTTCAGGGGCCGCGTCCGATCACCCCTCCACTTT
j_gene: TRBJ2-1; d_gene: TRBD1; v_gene: TRBV12-3/TRBV12-4; abundance: few; CDR3aa: CASRETGGSYNEQFF; CDR3nt: TGTGCCAGCAGAGAAACAGGGGGCTCCTACAATGAGCAGTTCTTC
j_gene: TRBJ1-5; d_gene: .; v_gene: TRBV6-5; abundance: .; CDR3aa: CASSYSWQDNQPQHF; CDR3nt: TGTGCCAGCAGTTACAGTTGGCAGGATAATCAGCCCCAGCATTTT
j_gene: TRBJ2-7; d_gene: .; v_gene: TRBV7-2; abundance: .; CDR3aa: CASSLFPAYEQYF; CDR3nt: TGTGCCAGCAGCTTATTCCCGGCCTACGAGCAGTACTTC
j_gene: TRBJ1-2; d_gene: TRBD1; v_gene: TRBV7-9; abundance: .; CDR3aa: CASSLTGENYGYTF; CDR3nt: TGTGCCAGCAGCTTAACAGGGGAAAACTATGGCTACACCTTC
j_gene: TRBJ2-3; d_gene: .; v_gene: TRBV6-5; abundance: .; CDR3aa: CASSPMTGGSRTQYF; CDR3nt: TGTGCCAGCAGTCCCATGACAGGTGGTAGTAGAACGCAGTATTTT
j_gene: TRBJ2-7; d_gene: .; v_gene: TRBV7-2; abundance: .; CDR3aa: CASSLAALKNAYEQYF; CDR3nt: TGTGCCAGCAGCTTAGCGGCGCTAAAGAATGCCTACGAGCAGTACTTC
j_gene: TRBJ2-7; d_gene: .; v_gene: TRBV5-1; abundance: few; CDR3aa: CASSLVGLSSYEQYF; CDR3nt: TGCGCCAGCAGCTTGGTAGGTTTGAGCTCCTACGAGCAGTACTTC
j_gene: TRBJ1-5; d_gene: TRBD1; v_gene: TRBV6-5; abundance: .; CDR3aa: CASSQYTGGGNQPQHF; CDR3nt: TGTGCCAGCAGTCAGTACACAGGGGGCGGCAATCAGCCCCAGCATTTT
j_gene: TRBJ1-1; d_gene: TRBD1; v_gene: TRBV2; abundance: .; CDR3aa: CASRQGAGTEAFF; CDR3nt: TGTGCCAGCAGACAGGGGGCAGGCACTGAAGCTTTCTTT
j_gene: TRBJ1-6; d_gene: TRBD1; v_gene: TRBV25-1; abundance: once; CDR3aa: CASSELGDSQALHF; CDR3nt: TGTGCCAGCAGTGAATTAGGGGACAGTCAGGCCCTCCACTTT
j_gene: TRBJ2-5; d_gene: .; v_gene: TRBV6-6; abundance: few; CDR3aa: CASTQLPAGRETQYF; CDR3nt: TGTGCCAGCACCCAACTCCCCGCGGGGCGGGAGACCCAGTACTTC
j_gene: TRBJ2-1; d_gene: .; v_gene: TRBV29-1; abundance: .; CDR3aa: CSGEEQYNEQFF; CDR3nt: TGCAGCGGTGAAGAACAGTACAATGAGCAGTTCTTC
j_gene: TRBJ1-4; d_gene: .; v_gene: TRBV9; abundance: .; CDR3aa: CASSVGRGAEKLFF; CDR3nt: TGTGCCAGCAGCGTAGGCAGGGGCGCTGAAAAACTGTTTTTT
j_gene: TRBJ2-5; d_gene: .; v_gene: TRBV6-5; abundance: many; CDR3aa: CASSYLGGQETQYF; CDR3nt: TGTGCCAGCAGTTATCTTGGCGGCCAAGAGACCCAGTACTTC
j_gene: TRBJ2-3; d_gene: .; v_gene: TRBV7-2; abundance: few; CDR3aa: CASSPVGALLTDTQYF; CDR3nt: TGTGCCAGCAGCCCCGTGGGGGCCCTACTCACAGATACGCAGTATTTT
j_gene: TRBJ2-5; d_gene: TRBD2; v_gene: TRBV7-7; abundance: .; CDR3aa: CASSRGSGLIQETQYF; CDR3nt: TGTGCCAGCAGCAGAGGTAGCGGGCTGATCCAAGAGACCCAGTACTTC
j_gene: TRBJ2-7; d_gene: .; v_gene: TRBV2; abundance: few; CDR3aa: CASSEWEELTREQYF; CDR3nt: TGTGCCAGCAGTGAATGGGAAGAACTAACGAGAGAGCAGTACTTC
j_gene: TRBJ2-7; d_gene: .; v_gene: TRBV7-2; abundance: .; CDR3aa: CASSLGPLTYEQYF; CDR3nt: TGTGCCAGCAGCTTAGGCCCACTGACCTACGAGCAGTACTTC
j_gene: TRBJ1-1; d_gene: .; v_gene: TRBV9; abundance: .; CDR3aa: CASSVGGSLSTEAFF; CDR3nt: TGTGCCAGCAGCGTAGGGGGTAGCTTGAGCACTGAAGCTTTCTTT
j_gene: TRBJ2-7; d_gene: .; v_gene: TRBV5-1; abundance: few; CDR3aa: CASSAGGVNEQYF; CDR3nt: TGCGCCAGCAGCGCCGGTGGGGTTAACGAGCAGTACTTC
j_gene: TRBJ2-3; d_gene: .; v_gene: TRBV29-1; abundance: .; CDR3aa: CSVDLDSSGVDTQYF; CDR3nt: TGCAGCGTTGACCTGGACAGTTCAGGGGTAGATACGCAGTATTTT
j_gene: TRBJ2-1; d_gene: .; v_gene: TRBV12-3/TRBV12-4; abundance: few; CDR3aa: CASSKTSYPIDEQFF; CDR3nt: TGTGCCAGCAGCAAAACTAGTTACCCCATCGATGAGCAGTTCTTC
j_gene: TRBJ2-3; d_gene: TRBD2; v_gene: TRBV20-1; abundance: few; CDR3aa: CSASGGVYRLGRTDTQYF; CDR3nt: TGCAGTGCTAGCGGGGGGGTATATCGTCTTGGCCGCACAGATACGCAGTATTTT
j_gene: TRBJ2-7; d_gene: TRBD2; v_gene: TRBV9; abundance: few; CDR3aa: CASSGTGTSLGEQYF; CDR3nt: TGTGCCAGCAGCGGAACCGGGACTAGCTTGGGCGAGCAGTACTTC
j_gene: TRBJ2-4; d_gene: TRBD2; v_gene: TRBV20-1; abundance: .; CDR3aa: CSASGLGTIKNIQYF; CDR3nt: TGCAGTGCCAGTGGTCTCGGGACTATCAAAAACATTCAGTACTTC
j_gene: TRBJ1-5; d_gene: .; v_gene: TRBV12-3/TRBV12-4; abundance: .; CDR3aa: CASSPSTLGQPQHF; CDR3nt: .
j_gene: TRBJ2-1; d_gene: TRBD2; v_gene: TRBV7-8; abundance: .; CDR3aa: CASSPRTTPGGDEQFF; CDR3nt: TGTGCCAGCAGCCCTCGGACGACACCGGGGGGGGATGAGCAGTTCTTC
j_gene: TRBJ2-7; d_gene: .; v_gene: TRBV7-2; abundance: .; CDR3aa: CASSRLPPRVGSIYEQYF; CDR3nt: TGTGCCAGCAGCCGACTCCCCCCGCGGGTTGGGTCAATCTACGAGCAGTACTTC
j_gene: TRBJ2-5; d_gene: TRBD2; v_gene: TRBV7-2; abundance: .; CDR3aa: CASSSPGLAGPGGQYF; CDR3nt: TGTGCCAGCAGTTCTCCCGGACTAGCGGGGCCCGGGGGCCAGTACTTC
j_gene: TRBJ2-7; d_gene: .; v_gene: TRBV20-1; abundance: .; CDR3aa: CSASGGSSYEQYF; CDR3nt: TGCAGTGCTAGTGGCGGATCCTCCTACGAGCAGTACTTC
j_gene: TRBJ2-6; d_gene: .; v_gene: TRBV7-8; abundance: few; CDR3aa: CASSPRGDRANVLTF; CDR3nt: TGTGCCAGCAGCCCTAGGGGGGACCGGGCCAACGTCCTGACTTTC
j_gene: TRBJ2-3; d_gene: TRBD2; v_gene: TRBV20-1; abundance: .; CDR3aa: CSATAVSGGSTDTQYF; CDR3nt: TGCAGTGCCACAGCGGTAAGCGGGGGGAGCACAGATACGCAGTATTTT